This TCR beta chain originates from a study of shared clonotypes between healthy human individuals. The CDR3 is 14 amino acids. The germline gives CDR1 SGHAT, CDR2 FQNNGV. V was cut by 1 base and J by 5 bases, with 11 bases left in between. TCRdb's copy holds only in-frame clones and misses some; the assay was immunoSEQ multiplex PCR. The sample includes about 1.1 million clones, 77% of them seen just once. This TCR was recovered from a man younger than 35 in good health. Some clones in this sample may be carry-over from other donors' samples. The sequencing input was memory CD4+ T cells from PBMCs. Subset noted: CD45RA-negative fraction. The chain joins TRBV11-2 to TRBJ1-1; weak D call: TRBD1 (6 bases). The CDR3 protein is CASSLAGERTEAFF. DNA of the CDR3: TGTGCCAGCAGCTTAGCAGGGGAGAGGACTGAAGCTTTCTTT.